What follows describes a single TCR beta chain. The use of a sample-barcoded 5' primer and a J-beta primer mix characterized a second PCR of about 7 to 12 cycles. TCRdb itself ran the 5' RACE reads through MiXCR, one entry per CDR3 protein. The sample comprises some 700,000 distinct CDR3 sequences, roughly 44% of which are singletons, and roughly 20% rests with the top ten. Total RNA was isolated from each sample in quantities of at least 5.5 micrograms. This sample is part of a study of blood T cells in healthy people across ages. Germline CDR1 is SGHDN and CDR2 is FVKESK. V lost 4 bases and J lost 4; bases outside the gene matches: 8. This CDR3 has 15 amino acids.

The sequenced material came from blood. This clonotype was obtained from a woman in her sixties in good health. This rearrangement joins TRBV14 to TRBJ2-7; the match to TRBD1 covers 9 bases. The CDR3: CASSLGTGSRYEQYF. The CDR3, as DNA: TGTGCCAGCAGCCTAGGGACAGGGTCTAGGTACGAGCAGTACTTC.